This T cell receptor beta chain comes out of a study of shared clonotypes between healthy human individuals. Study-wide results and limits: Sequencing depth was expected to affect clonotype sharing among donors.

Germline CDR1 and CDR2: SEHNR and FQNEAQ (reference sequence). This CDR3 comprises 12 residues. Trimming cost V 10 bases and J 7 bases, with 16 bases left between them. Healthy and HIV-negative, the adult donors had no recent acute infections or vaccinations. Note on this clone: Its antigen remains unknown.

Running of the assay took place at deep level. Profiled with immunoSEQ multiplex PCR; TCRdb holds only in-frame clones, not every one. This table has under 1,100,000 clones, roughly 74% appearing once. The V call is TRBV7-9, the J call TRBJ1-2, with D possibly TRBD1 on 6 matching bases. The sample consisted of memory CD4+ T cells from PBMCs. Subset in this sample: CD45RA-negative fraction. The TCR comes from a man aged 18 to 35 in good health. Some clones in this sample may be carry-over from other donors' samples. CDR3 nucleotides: TGTGCCATTATAACAGGGTTATCTGGCTACACCTTC. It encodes CAIITGLSGYTF.